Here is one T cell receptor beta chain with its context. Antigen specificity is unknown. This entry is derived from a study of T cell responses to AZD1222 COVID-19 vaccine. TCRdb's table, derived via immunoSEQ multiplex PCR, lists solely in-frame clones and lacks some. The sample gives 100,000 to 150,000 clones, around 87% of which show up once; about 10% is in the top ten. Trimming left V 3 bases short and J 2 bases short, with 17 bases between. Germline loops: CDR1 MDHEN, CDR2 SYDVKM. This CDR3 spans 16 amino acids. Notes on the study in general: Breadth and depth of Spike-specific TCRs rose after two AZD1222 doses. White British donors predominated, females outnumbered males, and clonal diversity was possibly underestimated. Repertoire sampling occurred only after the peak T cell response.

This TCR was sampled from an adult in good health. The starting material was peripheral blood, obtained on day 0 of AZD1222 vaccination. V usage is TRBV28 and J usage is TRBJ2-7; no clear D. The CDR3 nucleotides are TGTGCCAGCAGTTTCCGACCACCATATCGAACCTACGAGCAGTACTTC. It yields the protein CASSFRPPYRTYEQYF.